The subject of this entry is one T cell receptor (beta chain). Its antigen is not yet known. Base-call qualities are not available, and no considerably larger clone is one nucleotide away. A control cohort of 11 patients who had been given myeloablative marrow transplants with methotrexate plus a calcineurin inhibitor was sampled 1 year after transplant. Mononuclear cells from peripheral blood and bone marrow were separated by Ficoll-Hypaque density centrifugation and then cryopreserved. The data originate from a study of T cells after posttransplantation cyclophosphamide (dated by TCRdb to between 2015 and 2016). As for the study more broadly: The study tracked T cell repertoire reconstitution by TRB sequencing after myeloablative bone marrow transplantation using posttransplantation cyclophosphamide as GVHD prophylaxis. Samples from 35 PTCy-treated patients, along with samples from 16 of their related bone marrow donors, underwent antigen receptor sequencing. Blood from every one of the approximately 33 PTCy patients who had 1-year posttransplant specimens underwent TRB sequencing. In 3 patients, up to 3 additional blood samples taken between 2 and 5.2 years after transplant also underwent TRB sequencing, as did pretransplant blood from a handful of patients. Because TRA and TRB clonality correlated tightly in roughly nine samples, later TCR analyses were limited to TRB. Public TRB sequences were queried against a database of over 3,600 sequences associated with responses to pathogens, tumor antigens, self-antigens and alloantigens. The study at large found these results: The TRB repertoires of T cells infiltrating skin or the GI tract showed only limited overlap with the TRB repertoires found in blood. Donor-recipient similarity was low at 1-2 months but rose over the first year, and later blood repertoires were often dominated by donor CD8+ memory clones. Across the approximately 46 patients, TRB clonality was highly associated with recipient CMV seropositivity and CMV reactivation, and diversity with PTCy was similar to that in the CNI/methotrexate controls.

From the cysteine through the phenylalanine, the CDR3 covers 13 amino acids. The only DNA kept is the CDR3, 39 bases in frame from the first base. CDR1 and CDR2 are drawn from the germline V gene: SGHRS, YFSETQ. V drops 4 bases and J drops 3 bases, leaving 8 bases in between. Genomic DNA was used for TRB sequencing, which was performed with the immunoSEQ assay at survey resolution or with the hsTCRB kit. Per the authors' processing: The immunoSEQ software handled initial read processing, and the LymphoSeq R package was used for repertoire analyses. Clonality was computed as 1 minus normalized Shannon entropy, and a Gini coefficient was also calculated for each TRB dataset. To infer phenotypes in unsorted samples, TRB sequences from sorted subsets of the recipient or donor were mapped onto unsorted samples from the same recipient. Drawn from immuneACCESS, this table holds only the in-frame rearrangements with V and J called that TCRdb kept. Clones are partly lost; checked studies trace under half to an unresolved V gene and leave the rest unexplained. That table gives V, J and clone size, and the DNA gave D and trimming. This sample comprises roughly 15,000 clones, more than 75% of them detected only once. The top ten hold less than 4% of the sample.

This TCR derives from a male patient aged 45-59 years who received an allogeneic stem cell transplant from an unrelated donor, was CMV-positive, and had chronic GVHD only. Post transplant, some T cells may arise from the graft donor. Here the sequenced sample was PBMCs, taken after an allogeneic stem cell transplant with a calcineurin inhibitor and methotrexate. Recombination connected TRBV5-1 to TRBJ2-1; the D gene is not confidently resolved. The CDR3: CASSINYYNEQFF. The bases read TGCGCCAGCAGCATTAATTACTACAATGAGCAGTTCTTC.